This T cell receptor beta chain was sequenced during a study of CD8+CD57+ T cells in acquired aplastic anemia. It was genomic DNA that served as the template for profiling TCR beta VDJ and CDR3. TCRdb processed the reads anew with MiXCR; each CDR3 protein has one entry. The sample lists about 98,000 distinct CDR3 sequences; approximately 73% were seen once. Those patients picked for sequencing had displayed CD8+CD57+ cell expansion on flow cytometry. The source material was sorted CD4+, CD8+, or CD8+CD57+ T cells (not recorded which) from PBMCs. This receptor was taken from a human donor with aplastic anemia.

The CDR3 reads CASSLGGGVYGYTF. The CDR3 DNA reads as TGTGCCAGCAGCTTAGGAGGAGGCGTCTATGGCTACACCTTC. This sequence joins TRBV7-8 and TRBJ1-2; no definite D call. This CDR3 has 14 amino acids. CDR1 SGHVS and CDR2 FQNEAQ come from the germline V gene. V lost 1 base and J lost 4, with 10 bases in between.